This T cell receptor beta chain was captured by sequencing in a study of PD-1 blockade in mismatch repair-deficient tumors. Study outcomes and limitations: Rapid post-treatment expansion, then contraction, generally preceding radiologic response, marked tumor-resident clones.

As to this clone: The antigen remains undetermined.

The TCR-sequenced patients were a few responders to pembrolizumab. Profiled with immunoSEQ multiplex PCR; TCRdb holds only in-frame clones, not every one. The repertoire has around 120,000 clones, approximately 91% of them found once; the top ten carry about 11%. V gave up 1 base and J gave up 5 bases, with 17 bases separating them. CDR3 length: 16 amino acids. Germline values: CDR1 LNHDA, CDR2 SQIVND (reference sequence). J is TRBJ2-5 and V is TRBV19, with D hard to call. The sequence was collected from an adult with mismatch repair-deficient cancer. The sequences come from peripheral blood, collected approximately 72 weeks after starting pembrolizumab. CDR3 coding DNA: TGTGCCAGTAGTATAGGTTCAGCAAGATCTACGGAGACCCAGTACTTC. Its translation: CASSIGSARSTETQYF.